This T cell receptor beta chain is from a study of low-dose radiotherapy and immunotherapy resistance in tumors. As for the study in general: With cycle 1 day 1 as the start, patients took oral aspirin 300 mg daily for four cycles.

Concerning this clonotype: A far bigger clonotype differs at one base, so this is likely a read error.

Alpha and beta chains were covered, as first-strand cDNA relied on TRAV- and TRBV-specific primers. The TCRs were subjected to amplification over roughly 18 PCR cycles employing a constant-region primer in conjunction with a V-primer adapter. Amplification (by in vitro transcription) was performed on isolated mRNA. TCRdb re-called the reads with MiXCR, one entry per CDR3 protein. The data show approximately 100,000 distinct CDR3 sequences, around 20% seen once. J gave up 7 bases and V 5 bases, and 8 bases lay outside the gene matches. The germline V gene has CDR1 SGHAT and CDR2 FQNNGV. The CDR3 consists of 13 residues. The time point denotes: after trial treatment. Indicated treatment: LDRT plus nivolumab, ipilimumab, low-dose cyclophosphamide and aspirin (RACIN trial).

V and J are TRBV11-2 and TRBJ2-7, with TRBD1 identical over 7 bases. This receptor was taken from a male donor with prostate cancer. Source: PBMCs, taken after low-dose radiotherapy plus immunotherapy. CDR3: CASSLTGAGEQYF. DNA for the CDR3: TGTGCCAGCAGCCTTACAGGGGCTGGAGAGCAGTACTTC.